The 10 T cell receptor beta chains presented below share a single source sample, sequenced in a study of T cell responses to AZD1222 COVID-19 vaccine. Assay used: immunoSEQ multiplex PCR; TCRdb lists only in-frame clones, some missing. The sample shows 130,000 to 150,000 clones, roughly 90% of them seen only once. The sequencing used peripheral blood, collected 28 days after the second AZD1222 dose. The receptors derive from an adult who received the AZD1222 COVID-19 vaccine.

The CDR3: CASSGSRASGPYNEQFF. CDR3 DNA sequence: TGTGCCAGCAGTGGAAGTAGGGCTAGCGGCCCCTACAATGAGCAGTTCTTC. This chain links TRBV2 with TRBJ2-1, with 7 nucleotides matching TRBD2. Germline values: CDR1 SNHLY, CDR2 FYNNEI. This CDR3 has 17 amino acids. The ends lost 4 bases at V and 2 bases at J; junction bases unmatched: 11.

V and J are TRBV21-1 and TRBJ1-5; TRBD1, the table's D call, was not compared with the DNA. TRBV21-1 is termed a pseudogene. This CDR3 has 16 residues. CDR3 protein: CASSKYHRCTYQPQHF. The DNA of the CDR3 is TGTGCCAGCAGCAAATATCACAGGTGTACCTATCAGCCCCAGCATTTT.

The gene calls are TRBV10-3 and TRBJ1-2; maybe TRBD1 (5 bases). CDR3 length: 13 amino acids. The V gene lost 10 bases and the J gene lost 2 bases, with 14 bases spanning the gap. Germline lookup yields CDR1 ENHRY and CDR2 SYGVKD. The DNA for the CDR3 is TGTGCCACCGTACAGGTTTTAAACTATGGCTACACCTTC. Its translation: CATVQVLNYGYTF.

This chain connects TRBV19 to TRBJ1-3; D is ambiguous. This CDR3 is 12 amino acids long. Trimming took 8 bases from V and 3 from J, leaving 8 bases between them. Germline CDR1 LNHDA, CDR2 SQIVND (reference sequence). In DNA form, the CDR3 reads TGTGCCAGTGGAGTCCTTGGAAACACCATATATTTT. The encoded protein is CASGVLGNTIYF.

The chain uses TRBV28 and TRBJ2-7; tentatively, D is TRBD1 (6 bases). The ends were cut back, 5 bases at V and 1 base at J, with 12 bases in the middle. The CDR3 has 14 amino acids. CDR1 is MDHEN, CDR2 SYDVKM, per germline. In DNA form, the CDR3 reads TGTGCCAGCAGTCCGCAGACAGGATCCTACGAGCAGTACTTC. Translating it yields CASSPQTGSYEQYF.

The sample holds one count of this clone. The chain is built from TRBV30 and TRBJ2-7, with D possibly TRBD1 on 5 matching bases. The CDR3 contains 14 residues. Germline CDR1 is GTSNPN and CDR2 is SVGIG (reference sequence). V lost 0 bases and J lost 1, with 10 bases in between. CDR3 DNA: TGTGCCTGGAGTGTATTAGCAGGGTCCTACGAGCAGTACTTC. This codes for CAWSVLAGSYEQYF.

The CDR3 nucleotides are TGTGCCAGCAGCTTAACCGGGACTAGAAACAATGAGCAGTTCTTC. Protein product: CASSLTGTRNNEQFF. The chain uses TRBV7-3 and TRBJ2-1, with 8 bases lining up with TRBD2. The length of the CDR3 is 15 residues. Trimming at V came to 0 bases and at J to 5 bases, leaving 3 bases not matched to a gene. The germline CDR1 and CDR2 sequences are SGHTA and FQGTGA.

The V gene is TRBV6-5, the J gene TRBJ1-3; D is unresolved. V was trimmed by 5 bases and J by 4 bases, leaving 6 bases between them. Germline loops: CDR1 MNHEY, CDR2 SVGAGI. The CDR3 has 12 amino acids. This CDR3 is CASSNPGNTIYF. The CDR3 region has the DNA TGTGCCAGCAGTAACCCAGGAAACACCATATATTTT.

This clone came up once. The V gene is TRBV6-5, the J gene TRBJ1-5; D may be TRBD1 (5 bases). V was cut by 7 bases and J by 4 bases, with 17 bases left in between. Per germline, CDR1 MNHEY and CDR2 SVGAGI. The length of the CDR3 is 15 residues. CDR3 in amino acids: CASNQGGGSNQPQHF. The CDR3 nucleotides read TGTGCCAGCAACCAGGGTGGAGGGAGTAATCAGCCCCAGCATTTT.

The chain is built from TRBV30 and TRBJ1-3; D is perhaps TRBD1 (5 bases). The germline V and J ends were trimmed by 0 bases and 0 bases, with 6 bases remaining between them. The CDR3 totals 14 residues. Germline V gene data show CDR1 as GTSNPN and CDR2 as SVGIG (reference sequence). The CDR3 reads CAWSVGVSGNTIYF. The CDR3 coding sequence is TGTGCCTGGAGTGTAGGGGTCTCTGGAAACACCATATATTTT.